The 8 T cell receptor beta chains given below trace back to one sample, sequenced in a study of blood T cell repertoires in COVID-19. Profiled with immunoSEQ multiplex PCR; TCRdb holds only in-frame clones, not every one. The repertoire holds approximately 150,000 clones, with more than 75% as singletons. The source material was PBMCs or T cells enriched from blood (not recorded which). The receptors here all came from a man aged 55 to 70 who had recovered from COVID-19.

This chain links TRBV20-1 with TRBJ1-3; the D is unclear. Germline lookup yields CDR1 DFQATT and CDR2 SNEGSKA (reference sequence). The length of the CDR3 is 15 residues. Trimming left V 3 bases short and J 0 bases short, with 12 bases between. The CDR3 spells CSASGGFLSGNTIYF. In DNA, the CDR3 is TGCAGTGCTAGTGGAGGATTCCTCTCTGGAAACACCATATATTTT.

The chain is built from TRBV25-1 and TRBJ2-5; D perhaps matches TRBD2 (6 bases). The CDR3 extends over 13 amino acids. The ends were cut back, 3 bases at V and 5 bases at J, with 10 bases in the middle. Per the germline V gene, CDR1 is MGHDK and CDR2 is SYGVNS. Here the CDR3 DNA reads TGTGCCAGCAGTGAGGGAGGCCTGGAGACCCAGTACTTC. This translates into CASSEGGLETQYF.

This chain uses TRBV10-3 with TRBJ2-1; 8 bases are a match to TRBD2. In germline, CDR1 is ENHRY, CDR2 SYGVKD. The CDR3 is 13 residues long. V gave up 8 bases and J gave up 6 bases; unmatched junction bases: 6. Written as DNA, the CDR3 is TGTGCCATCGGCCTAGCGGGCGTCAATGAGCAGTTCTTC. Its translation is CAIGLAGVNEQFF.

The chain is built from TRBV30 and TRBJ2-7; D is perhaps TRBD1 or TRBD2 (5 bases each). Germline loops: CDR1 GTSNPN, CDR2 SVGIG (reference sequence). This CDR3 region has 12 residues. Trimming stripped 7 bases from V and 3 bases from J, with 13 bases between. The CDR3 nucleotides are TGTGCCTCGGGGACGGACTTCTACGAGCAGTACTTC. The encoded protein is CASGTDFYEQYF.

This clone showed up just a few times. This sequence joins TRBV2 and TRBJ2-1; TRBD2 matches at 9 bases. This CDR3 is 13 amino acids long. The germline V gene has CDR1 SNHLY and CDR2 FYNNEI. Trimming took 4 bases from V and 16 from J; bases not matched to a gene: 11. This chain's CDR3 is CASSGVAGARRFF. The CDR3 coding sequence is TGTGCCAGCAGTGGGGTAGCGGGAGCTCGTCGATTCTTC.

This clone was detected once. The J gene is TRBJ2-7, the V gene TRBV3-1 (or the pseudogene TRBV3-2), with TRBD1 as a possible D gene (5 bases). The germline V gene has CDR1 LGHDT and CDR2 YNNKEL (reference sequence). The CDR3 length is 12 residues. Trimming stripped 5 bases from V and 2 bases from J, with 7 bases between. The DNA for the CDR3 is TGTGCCAGCAGCATGGACACCTACGAGCAGTACTTC. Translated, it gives CASSMDTYEQYF.

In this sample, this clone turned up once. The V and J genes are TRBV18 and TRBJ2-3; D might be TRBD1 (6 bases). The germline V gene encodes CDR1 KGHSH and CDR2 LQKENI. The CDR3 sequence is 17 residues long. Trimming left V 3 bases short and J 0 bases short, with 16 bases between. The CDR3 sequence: CASSPRGGGGSTDTQYF. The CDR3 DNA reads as TGTGCCAGCTCACCCAGGGGCGGAGGAGGTAGCACAGATACGCAGTATTTT.

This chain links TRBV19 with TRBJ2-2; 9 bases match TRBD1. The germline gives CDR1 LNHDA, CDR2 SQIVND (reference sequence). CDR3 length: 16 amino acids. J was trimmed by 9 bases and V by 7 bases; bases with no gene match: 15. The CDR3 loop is CASTSPPGQGVRELFF. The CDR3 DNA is TGTGCCAGTACCTCTCCACCGGGACAGGGTGTCAGGGAGCTGTTTTTT.